Listed here is a single T cell receptor beta chain. This clonotype has a handful of counts. The antigen it recognizes is unknown. Base qualities were left out, and no much larger clone turns up one base away. These data are taken from a study of human T cells and chemical hapten exposure (dated by TCRdb to about 2021). As for the study more broadly: For sensitization, 2% DPC in acetone was applied to an approximately 2 cm by approximately 2 cm area of upper inner arm skin. Throughout the study period of 20 to 25 weeks, patients also received therapeutic DPC doses to the scalp every week. Patch testing was performed on the upper back with Finn chambers containing 0.01% DPC, and the patch tests were scored after 6 days according to International Contact Dermatitis Research Group standards. Alopecia areata with under or over 50% scalp involvement, alopecia totalis and alopecia universalis were represented in the patient cohort, which was mostly female. The libraries were sequenced as a pool, and the TCR yield per sample differed mostly because of small variations in library volumes within the pool. The study tracked peripheral blood TCR repertoire changes in vivo during primary and secondary sensitization to the hapten diphenylcyclopropenone (DPC) in alopecia patients. Blood samples were taken from patients before sensitization (week 0) and at 2, 6 and about 24 weeks after DPC sensitization. For TCR sequencing, blood came from about 28 alopecia patients at anywhere from one to four time points (pre-sensitization, 2, 6 and 24 weeks). Summary of the overall study and its limitations: Patch test score was positively correlated with the number of PT1 expanded TCRs, with significance at thresholds 8, 16 and 32 but not at 4. No change with DPC sensitization was found in the number of TCRs above 1 in 1000 frequency, and no evidence of global repertoire structure alterations was found. Repeated subsampling changed both the strength of the expansion versus patch-test correlation and the threshold at which that correlation became significant. Because every patient had alopecia, a presumed autoimmune disease, the patients' immune response might differ from that of healthy individuals. Expanded TCRs formed significantly more large CDR3 similarity clusters than pre-sensitization or healthy control sets, consistent with antigen-driven responses.

What this sample's time point label stands for: pre-sensitization, week 0. The treatment or condition label here, explained by the study, means: therapeutic diphenylcyclopropenone sensitization with weekly scalp DPC. Blood at each patch-test visit was drawn before the patch test was applied. Patients were eligible if aged 18 to 70, diagnosed with alopecia and judged suitable for DPC therapy, and pregnant patients were excluded. Total RNA was extracted from unfractionated whole blood that had been collected in Tempus Blood RNA tubes. V is reduced by 4 bases and J by 2 bases, leaving a spacing of 8 bases between them. CDR1 and CDR2 are drawn from the germline V gene: SQVTM, ANQGSEA. The CDR3 numbers 12 residues from cysteine through phenylalanine. CDR3 DNA only is kept here, 36 bases in frame from base 1. Library preparation employed RACE. The sample was run on a NextSeq 500. Library preparation attached unique molecular identifiers to individual cDNA molecules for quantitative, reproducible TCR counting. Each blood RNA sample was used to sequence both TCR alpha and TCR beta chains. The authors processed their data as follows. Samples had a median of roughly 98,000 TCRs, with a range from roughly 23,224 to 750,000. The Decombinator software suite was used to annotate V, J and CDR3 in the TCR reads. For the PS versus PT1 abundance plots, all samples were subsampled to the same number of TCRs (28,000). Expanded TCRs were defined as absent before sensitization and observed at least eight times at the 2-week time point. TCRdb reworked the public reads: Q25 trimming with fastp, MiXCR clone assembly, productive beta chains retained. CDR3 protein sequences are deduplicated, and each keeps its most common genes and DNA. The V and J calls were not made by the authors but by TCRdb's processing. The sample yields about 260,000 distinct CDR3 sequences; about 9% were counted once. In total, the top ten clones hold over 2% of the sample.

The sample here was whole blood, taken in connection with sensitization to the hapten diphenylcyclopropenone (DPC). The TCR comes from a middle-aged woman with alopecia areata. Some clones in this sample may be carry-over from other donors' samples. The chain is assembled from TRBV29-1 and TRBJ1-1; tentative D gene TRBD1, with 6 bases matching. Here is the DNA: TGCAGCGTTGTACAGGGTAACACTGAAGCTTTCTTT. This is translated as CSVVQGNTEAFF.